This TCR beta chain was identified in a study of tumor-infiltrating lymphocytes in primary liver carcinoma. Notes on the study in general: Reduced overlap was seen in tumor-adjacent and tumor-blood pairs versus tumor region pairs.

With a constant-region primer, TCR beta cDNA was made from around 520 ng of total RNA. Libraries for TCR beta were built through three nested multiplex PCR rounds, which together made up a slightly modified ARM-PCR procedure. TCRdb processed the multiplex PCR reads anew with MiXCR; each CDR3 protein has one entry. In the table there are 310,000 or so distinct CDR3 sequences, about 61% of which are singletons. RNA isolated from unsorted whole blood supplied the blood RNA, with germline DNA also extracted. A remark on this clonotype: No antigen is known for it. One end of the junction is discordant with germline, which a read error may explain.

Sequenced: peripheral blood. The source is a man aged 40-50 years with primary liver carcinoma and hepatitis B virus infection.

CDR3 sequence: CSVEYPGEELNVQFF. In DNA form, the CDR3 reads TGCAGCGTTGAATACCCGGGAGAGGAGTTAAATGTGCAGTTCTTC. The rearrangement links TRBV29-1 to TRBJ2-1; D is possibly TRBD2 (6 bases). CDR1 and CDR2 from the germline V gene are SQVTM and ANQGSEA. CDR3 size: 15 residues.